A selection of T cell receptor beta chains follows, all from one sample in a study of CXCR3-negative and CXCR3-positive naive CD8 T cells. TCRdb re-called the 5' RACE reads and gives one entry per CDR3 protein, without DNA. This repertoire includes some 49,000 distinct CDR3 sequences. What was sequenced was naive CXCR3- CD8+ T cells from blood. Source of these receptors: a human donor in good health. Some clones in this sample may be carry-over from other donors' samples. Each CDR3 is given with its conserved first and last residue. Clone size, where shown, is once, few, many, or a class for clones that have expanded.

CDR3aa	v_gene	j_gene	abundance
CASAEGNNEQFF	TRBV5-1	TRBJ2-1	NA
CASSLIGVPDRALSTQHF	TRBV7-3	TRBJ1-5	NA
CASSVGLAGKTGELFF	TRBV9	TRBJ2-2	NA
CASSESVFNQPQHF	TRBV25-1	TRBJ1-5	NA
CASSLLGGKGTQYF	TRBV5-6	TRBJ2-5	NA
CASSKSAGNEQFF	TRBV6-4	TRBJ2-1	NA
CASSQDLNSPLHF	TRBV4-3	TRBJ1-6	medium-sized
CASSQGSSGIHEQYF	TRBV14	TRBJ2-7	NA
CATSSRVGGVDVQYF	TRBV15	TRBJ2-4	NA
CASSQAASLLRAWTPLHF	TRBV14	TRBJ1-6	NA
CSVEAQEYGYTF	TRBV29-1	TRBJ1-2	NA
CASSPWAMGGTEAFF	TRBV5-5	TRBJ1-1	NA
CASSYNAGVEQYF	TRBV7-2	TRBJ2-7	NA
CASSQGATERDTQYF	TRBV4-3	TRBJ2-3	NA
CATGVQRGSTDTQYF	TRBV15	TRBJ2-3	NA
CASSDSSGSYNEQFF	TRBV6-4	TRBJ2-1	NA
CASSQDLASPAHEQFF	TRBV14	TRBJ2-1	NA
CASSYLQGLDTEAFF	TRBV7-9	TRBJ1-1	NA
CASSQDPPGHGGYTQYF	TRBV4-1	TRBJ2-3	NA
CASSSRGGSYEQYF	TRBV7-6	TRBJ2-7	NA
CAISQPTAQETQYF	TRBV10-3	TRBJ2-5	NA
CSVEDVGMGYEQYF	TRBV29-1	TRBJ2-7	NA
CASSHNQGADYEQYF	TRBV4-3	TRBJ2-7	NA
CASSSWTASSYEQYF	TRBV21-1	TRBJ2-7	medium-sized
CASSFNRDNEQFF	TRBV7-2	TRBJ2-1	NA
CSLWGPTEAFF	TRBV29-1	TRBJ1-1	NA
CASSGTGTAYYEQYF	TRBV28	TRBJ2-7	NA
CSVEKRGPNEQFF	TRBV29-1	TRBJ2-1	NA
CASSLDGQEYYNEQFF	TRBV5-6	TRBJ2-1	NA
CSVEGQRAYEQYF	TRBV29-1	TRBJ2-7	NA
CASSRASASSSYNEQFF	TRBV28	TRBJ2-1	NA
CSVEVRDRYGYTF	TRBV29-1	TRBJ1-2	NA